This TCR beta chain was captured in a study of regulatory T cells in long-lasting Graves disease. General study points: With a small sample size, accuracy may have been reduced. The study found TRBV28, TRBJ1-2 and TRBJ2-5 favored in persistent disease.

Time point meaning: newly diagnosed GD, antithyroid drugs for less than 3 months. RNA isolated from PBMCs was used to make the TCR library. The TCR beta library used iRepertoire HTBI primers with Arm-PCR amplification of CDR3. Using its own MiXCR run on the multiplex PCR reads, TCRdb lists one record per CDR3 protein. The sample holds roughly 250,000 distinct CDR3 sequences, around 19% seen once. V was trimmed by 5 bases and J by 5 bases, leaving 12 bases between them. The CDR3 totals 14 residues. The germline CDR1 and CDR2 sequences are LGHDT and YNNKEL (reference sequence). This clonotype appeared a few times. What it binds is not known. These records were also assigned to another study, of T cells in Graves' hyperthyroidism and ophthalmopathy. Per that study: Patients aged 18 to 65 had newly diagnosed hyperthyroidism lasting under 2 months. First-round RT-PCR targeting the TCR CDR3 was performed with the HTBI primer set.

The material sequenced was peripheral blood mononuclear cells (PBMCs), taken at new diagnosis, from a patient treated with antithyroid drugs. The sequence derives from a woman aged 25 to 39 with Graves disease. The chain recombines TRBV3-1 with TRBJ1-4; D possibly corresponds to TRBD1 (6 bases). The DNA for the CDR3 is TGTGCCAGCAGCGCTGACAGGAGGAATGAAAAACTGTTTTTT. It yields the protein CASSADRRNEKLFF.